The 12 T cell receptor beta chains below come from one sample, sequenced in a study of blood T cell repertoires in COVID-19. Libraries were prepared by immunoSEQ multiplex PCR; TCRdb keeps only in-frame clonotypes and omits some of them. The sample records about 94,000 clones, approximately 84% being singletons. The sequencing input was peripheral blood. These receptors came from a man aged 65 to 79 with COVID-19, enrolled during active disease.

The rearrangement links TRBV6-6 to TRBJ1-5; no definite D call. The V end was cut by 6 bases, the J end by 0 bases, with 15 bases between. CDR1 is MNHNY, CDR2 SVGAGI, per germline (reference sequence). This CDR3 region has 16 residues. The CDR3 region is CASSWVGRHSNQPQHF. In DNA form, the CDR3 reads TGTGCCAGCAGCTGGGTCGGGAGGCATAGCAATCAGCCCCAGCATTTT.

In DNA form, the CDR3 reads TGTGCCAGCAGCCAATCACGGGACAGGTCCTACGAGCAGTACTTC. Its translation: CASSQSRDRSYEQYF. This sequence joins TRBV16 and TRBJ2-7; 8 bases align to TRBD1. The CDR3 is 15 residues long. V gave up 0 bases and J gave up 1 base; unmatched junction bases: 2. CDR1 and CDR2 from the germline V gene are KGHSY and FQNENV.

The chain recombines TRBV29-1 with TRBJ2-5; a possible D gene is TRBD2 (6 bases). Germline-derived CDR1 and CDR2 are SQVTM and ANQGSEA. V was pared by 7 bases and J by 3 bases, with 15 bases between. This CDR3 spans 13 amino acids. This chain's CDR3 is CSANGRREETQYF. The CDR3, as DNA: TGCAGCGCCAATGGCAGGAGGGAAGAGACCCAGTACTTC. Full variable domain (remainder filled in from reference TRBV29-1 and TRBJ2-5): SAVISQKPSRDICQRGTSLTIQCQVDSQVTMMFWYRQQPGQSLTLIATANQGSEATYESGFVIDKFPISRPNLTFSTLTVSNMSPEDSSIYLCSANGRREETQYFGPGTRLLVL.

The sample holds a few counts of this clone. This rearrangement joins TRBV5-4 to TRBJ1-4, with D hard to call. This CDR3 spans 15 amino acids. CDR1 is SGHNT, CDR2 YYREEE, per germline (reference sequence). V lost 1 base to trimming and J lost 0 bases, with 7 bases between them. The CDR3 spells CASSLSSSTNEKLFF. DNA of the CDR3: TGTGCCAGCAGCTTGTCCAGTTCAACTAATGAAAAACTGTTTTTT.

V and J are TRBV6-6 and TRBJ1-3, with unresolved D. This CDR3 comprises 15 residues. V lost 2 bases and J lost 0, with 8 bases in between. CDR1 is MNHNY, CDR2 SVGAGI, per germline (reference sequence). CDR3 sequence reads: CASSYPNFSGNTIYF. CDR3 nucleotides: TGTGCCAGCAGTTACCCCAATTTCTCTGGAAACACCATATATTTT.

This CDR3 is CASSLGPTGSTNEKLFF. The CDR3 coding sequence is TGCGCCAGCAGCTTGGGTCCTACAGGTTCAACTAATGAAAAACTGTTTTTT. This sequence joins TRBV5-1 and TRBJ1-4, with D maybe TRBD1 (5 bases). With 0 bases removed from V and 0 bases from J, the gap between germline ends came to 12 bases. Per germline, CDR1 SGHRS and CDR2 YFSETQ. The CDR3 extends over 17 amino acids.

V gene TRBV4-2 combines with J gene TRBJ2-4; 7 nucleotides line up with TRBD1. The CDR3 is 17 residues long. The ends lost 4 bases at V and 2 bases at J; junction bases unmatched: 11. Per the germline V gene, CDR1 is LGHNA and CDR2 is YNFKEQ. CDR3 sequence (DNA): TGTGCCAGCAGCCTTCATGAGGGGGCCAGGACCAAAAACATTCAGTACTTC. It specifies CASSLHEGARTKNIQYF.

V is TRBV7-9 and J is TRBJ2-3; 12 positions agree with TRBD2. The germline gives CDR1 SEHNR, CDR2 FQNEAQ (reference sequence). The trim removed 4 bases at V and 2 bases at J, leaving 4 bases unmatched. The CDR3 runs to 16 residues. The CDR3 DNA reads TGTGCCAGCAGCTCGACTAGCGGGAGCATCACAGATACGCAGTATTTT. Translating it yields CASSSTSGSITDTQYF.

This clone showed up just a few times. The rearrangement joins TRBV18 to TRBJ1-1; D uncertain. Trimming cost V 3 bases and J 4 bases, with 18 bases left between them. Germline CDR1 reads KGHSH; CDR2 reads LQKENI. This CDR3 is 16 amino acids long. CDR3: CASSPTQLMIGTEAFF. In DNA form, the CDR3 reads TGTGCCAGCTCACCGACACAATTAATGATTGGCACTGAAGCTTTCTTT.

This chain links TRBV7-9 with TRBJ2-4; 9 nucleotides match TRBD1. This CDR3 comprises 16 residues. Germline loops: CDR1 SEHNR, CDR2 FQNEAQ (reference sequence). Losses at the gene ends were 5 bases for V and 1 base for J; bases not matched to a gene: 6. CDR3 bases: TGTGCCAGCAGCACCCGACAGGGGGTCGCCAAAAACATTCAGTACTTC. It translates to CASSTRQGVAKNIQYF.

CDR3 coding DNA: TGTGCCAGTAGTCCCGGGACTAGCGGGAGGGCCCTCGGAGATACGCAGTATTTT. This encodes CASSPGTSGRALGDTQYF. The genes are TRBV19 and TRBJ2-3, with TRBD2 identical over 16 bases. CDR1 LNHDA and CDR2 SQIVND come from the germline V gene (reference sequence). CDR3 length: 18 amino acids. Trimming removed 5 bases from V and 5 bases from J; junction bases left unmatched: 10. The variable domain in full, with the rest retrieved from reference TRBV19 and TRBJ2-3, is DGGITQSPKYLFRKEGQNVTLSCEQNLNHDAMYWYRQDPGQGLRLIYYSQIVNDFQKGDIAEGYSVSREKKESFPLTVTSAQKNPTAFYLCASSPGTSGRALGDTQYFGPGTRLTVL.

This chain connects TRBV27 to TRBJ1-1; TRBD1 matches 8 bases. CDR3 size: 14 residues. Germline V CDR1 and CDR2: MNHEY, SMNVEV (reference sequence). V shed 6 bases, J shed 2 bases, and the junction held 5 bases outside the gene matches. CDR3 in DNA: TGTGCCAGCAGCCTGGGACAGGCCAACACTGAAGCTTTCTTT. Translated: CASSLGQANTEAFF.